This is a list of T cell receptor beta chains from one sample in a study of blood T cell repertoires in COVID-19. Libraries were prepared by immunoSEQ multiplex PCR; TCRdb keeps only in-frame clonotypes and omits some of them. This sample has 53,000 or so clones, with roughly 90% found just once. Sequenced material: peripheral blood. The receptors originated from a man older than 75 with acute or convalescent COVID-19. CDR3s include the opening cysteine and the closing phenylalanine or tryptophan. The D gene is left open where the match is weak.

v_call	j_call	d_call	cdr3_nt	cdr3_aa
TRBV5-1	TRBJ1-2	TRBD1	TGCGCCAGCAGCTGGACAGGGGGCAACTATGGCTACACCTTC	CASSWTGGNYGYTF
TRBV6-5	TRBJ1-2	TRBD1	TGTGCCAGCAGTACAGGGGAACCTCAGTATGGCTACACCTTC	CASSTGEPQYGYTF
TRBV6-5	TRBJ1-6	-	TGTGCCAGCAGGAGAGGGTCAAATTCACCCCTCCACTTT	CASRRGSNSPLHF
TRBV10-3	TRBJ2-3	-	TGTGCCATCAGTGAGGGGCAGGTCAATACGCAGTATTTT	CAISEGQVNTQYF
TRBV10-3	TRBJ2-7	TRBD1	TGTGCCACCGACCCCGGGACAGGGGGGTGGGAGCAGTACTTC	CATDPGTGGWEQYF
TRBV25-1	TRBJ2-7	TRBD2	TGTGCCACGGGGCGGGGGGCCAGCGAGCAGTACTTC	CATGRGASEQYF
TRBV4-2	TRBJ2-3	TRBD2	TGTGCCAGCAGCCGCGATGGGACTAGCTTTAGCACAGATACGCAGTATTTT	CASSRDGTSFSTDTQYF
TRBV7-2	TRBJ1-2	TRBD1	TGTGCCAGCAGCTTAGGATACAGGGGGCCTCAGTATGGCTACACCTTC	CASSLGYRGPQYGYTF
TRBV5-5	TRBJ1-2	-	TGTGCCAGCAGCTTGGTTGTTCCAGGGCAAATCACCTTC	CASSLVVPGQITF
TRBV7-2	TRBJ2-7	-	TGTGCCAGCAGCTTTCTAAGGGGTGAGCAGTACTTC	CASSFLRGEQYF